This T cell receptor (beta chain) was recorded in a study of blood T cell repertoires in COVID-19. Study-wide context: Italy, Spain and the United States were the sources of the convalescent and acute COVID-19 samples. Nucleic acid was either cDNA or gDNA, and it came from T cells, B-cell-depleted T cells, or PBMCs.

Under the authors' procedure: Amplification of reference gene primers provided the estimated nucleated cell counts. Data came from immunoSEQ multiplex PCR; TCRdb stores just in-frame clones and leaves some out. V, J and clone size were drawn from that table, and D and trimming were deduced from the DNA. Of some 300,000 clones detected, 88% appear once; the ten largest clones hold approximately 7.2%. CDR3 length: 15 amino acids. V dropped 2 bases and J dropped 6; count of bases not matched to a gene: 7. Germline V CDR1 and CDR2: SGHVS, FNYEAQ. The chain joins TRBV7-6 to TRBJ2-7; 10 bases agree with TRBD2. The sequence derives from a woman aged 25 to 39 who had recovered from COVID-19. The sample comprised peripheral blood. The CDR3 region is CASSLRPAGGSEQYF. DNA of the CDR3: TGTGCCAGCAGCTTACGGCCAGCGGGGGGGAGCGAGCAGTACTTC.